These 14 T cell receptor beta chains originate from one sample sequenced in a study of shared clonotypes between healthy human individuals (dated by TCRdb to the early 2020s). The library was made by the immunoSEQ multiplex PCR assay. TCRdb limited this immuneACCESS table to in-frame rearrangements with V and J called. A share of clones is missing; checked studies link under half to unresolved V genes, and the rest is unexplained. The sample profile shows some 1 million clones; roughly 80% of them were found once. The ten largest clonotypes hold about 1.5% of the sample. Sequencing was carried out using memory CD4+ T cells sorted from blood. The cell subset or site label here, explained by the study, means: CD45RA-negative fraction. These receptors all stem from a man younger than 30 in good health.

V is TRBV5-6 and J is TRBJ1-1; D not certain. Per the germline V gene, CDR1 is SGHDT and CDR2 is YYEEEE. CDR3 length: 13 amino acids. Trimming took off 5 bases at V and 7 bases at J, with 15 bases between the two ends. CDR3 loop: CASSRLLGNEAFF. The CDR3 DNA is TGTGCCAGCAGTCGTCTCCTTGGGAATGAAGCTTTCTTT.

This clone was found many times. The chain joins TRBV5-4 to TRBJ1-1; D gene ambiguous. This CDR3 contains 15 residues. V was shortened by 1 base and J by 1 base, with 11 bases between the two germline ends. Germline V lookup: CDR1 SGHNT, CDR2 YYREEE (reference sequence). CDR3 sequence (DNA): TGTGCCAGCAGCTTGTCGGGCGCCGGGAACACTGAAGCTTTCTTT. It is translated as CASSLSGAGNTEAFF.

The chain employs TRBV5-5 and TRBJ1-5, with a possible D match to TRBD1 (6 bases). Germline V gene data show CDR1 as SGHKS and CDR2 as YYEKEE (reference sequence). The length of the CDR3 is 14 residues. Trimming pared 2 bases from V and 3 bases from J, leaving 9 bases between. This chain's CDR3 is CASSFRDTNQPQHF. CDR3 sequence (DNA): TGTGCCAGCAGCTTTAGGGACACCAATCAGCCCCAGCATTTT.

The CDR3 sequence: CASSLDLAGGSEQYF. Here the CDR3 DNA reads TGTGCCAGCAGCTTGGATCTAGCGGGAGGAAGCGAGCAGTACTTC. This chain links TRBV5-4 with TRBJ2-7; 11 bases are a match to TRBD2. The V segment lost 0 bases and the J segment 6 bases; nucleotides outside the gene matches: 5. CDR1 SGHNT and CDR2 YYREEE come from the germline V gene (reference sequence). The CDR3 loop spans 15 amino acids.

V and J are TRBV27 and TRBJ1-1, with D perhaps matching TRBD1 (5 bases). V was shortened by 6 bases and J by 0 bases, with 8 bases between the two germline ends. The CDR3 contains 13 residues. The germline V gene has CDR1 MNHEY and CDR2 SMNVEV (reference sequence). The chain's CDR3 is CASRGVMNTEAFF. CDR3 coding DNA: TGTGCCAGCAGGGGGGTAATGAACACTGAAGCTTTCTTT.

The V and J genes are TRBV30 and TRBJ1-2; D is uncertain. Trimming cost V 8 bases and J 3 bases, with 13 bases left between them. Germline CDR1 is GTSNPN and CDR2 is SVGIG (reference sequence). The CDR3 is 12 residues long. The CDR3 spells CAGLERDYGYTF. In DNA form, the CDR3 reads TGTGCCGGGTTGGAGAGGGACTATGGCTACACCTTC. The variable domain in full, with the rest retrieved from reference TRBV30 and TRBJ1-2, is SQTIHQWPATLVQPVGSPLSLECTVEGTSNPNLYWYRQAAGRGLQLLFYSVGIGQISSEVPQNLSASRPQDRQFILSSKKLLLSDSGFYLCAGLERDYGYTFGSGTRLTVV.

Remarks on this clone: A much larger clonotype is one base distant, so this may be a read error. V gene TRBV6-5 combines with J gene TRBJ1-1; 7 nucleotides align to TRBD1. V gave up 5 bases and J gave up 6 bases; unmatched junction bases: 0. Germline values: CDR1 MNHEY, CDR2 SVGAGI. The CDR3 consists of 11 residues. DNA for the CDR3: TGTGCCAGCAGTCAGGGGGCTGAAGCTTTCTTT. Its translation is CASSQGAEAFF.

The rearrangement joins TRBV23-1 to TRBJ1-6; D gene ambiguous. TRBV23-1 is annotated as an ORF whose role is uncertain. Trimming pared 4 bases from V and 8 bases from J, leaving 9 bases between. The CDR3 extends over 13 amino acids. CDR3 nucleotides: TGCGCCAGCAGTCGGGCAGTTTATTCACCCCTCCACTTT. Translation gives CASSRAVYSPLHF.

The CDR3 DNA follows: TGTGCCAGCAGTTTGGACCAGGGACTTAACACTGAAGCTTTCTTT. Translating it yields CASSLDQGLNTEAFF. The chain has TRBV28 and TRBJ1-1; possibly TRBD1 for D (5 bases). The germline V gene encodes CDR1 MDHEN and CDR2 SYDVKM. V lost 3 bases and J lost 2, with 13 bases in between. This CDR3 is built from 15 residues.

The V call is TRBV28, the J call TRBJ1-4, with D uncertain. Germline-derived CDR1 and CDR2 are MDHEN and SYDVKM. Between the trimmed V and J ends, which lost 3 bases and 2 bases, there was a span of 10 bases. This CDR3 is 15 amino acids long. CDR3 in DNA: TGTGCCAGCAGTTTGTCGGGATCCACTAATGAAAAACTGTTTTTT. It is translated as CASSLSGSTNEKLFF.

The genes are TRBV6-6 and TRBJ2-7; no clear D gene. The CDR3 is 13 amino acids. The V end was cut by 5 bases, the J end by 5 bases, with 13 bases between. The V gene's germline CDR1 is MNHNY and CDR2 SVGAGI (reference sequence). The CDR3 spells CASSPPPRDEQYF. The CDR3, as DNA: TGTGCCAGCAGTCCTCCCCCCCGGGACGAGCAGTACTTC.

There are many counts of this clone. The genes are TRBV30 and TRBJ1-2, with TRBD1 matching over 7 bases. Germline CDR1 and CDR2: GTSNPN and SVGIG (reference sequence). V dropped 2 bases and J dropped 4; count of bases not matched to a gene: 7. The CDR3 spans 14 residues. The CDR3 region is CAWSLAGGSYGYTF. The CDR3 coding sequence is TGTGCCTGGAGTTTGGCAGGGGGATCCTATGGCTACACCTTC.

This sequence joins TRBV7-8 and TRBJ2-7; D might be TRBD1 (6 bases). Between the trimmed V and J ends, which lost 5 bases and 9 bases, there was a span of 20 bases. The CDR3 is 14 amino acids. CDR1 and CDR2 from the germline V gene are SGHVS and FQNEAQ. CDR3 in amino acids: CASSPWTDQSGQYF. In DNA, the CDR3 is TGTGCCAGCAGCCCTTGGACAGACCAAAGCGGGCAGTACTTC.

V usage is TRBV5-1 and J usage is TRBJ2-3; 10 bases are shared with TRBD2. This CDR3 has 16 amino acids. Germline lookup yields CDR1 SGHRS and CDR2 YFSETQ. Trimming cost V 2 bases and J 2 bases; bases outside gene matches: 5. In nucleotides, the CDR3 is TGCGCCAGCAGCTTTCAGCGGGGGGGAGACACAGATACGCAGTATTTT. This gives the protein CASSFQRGGDTDTQYF.